The source of this T cell receptor beta chain is a study of blood T cell repertoires in COVID-19. Background on the study: The origin of the acute and convalescent COVID-19 samples was the United States, Italy and Spain. T cells, B-cell-depleted T cells, or PBMCs supplied cDNA or gDNA.

The CDR3 is 12 residues long. Germline V lookup: CDR1 KGHSH, CDR2 LQKENI. Trimming stripped 8 bases from V and 0 bases from J, with 5 bases between. As processed by the authors: Researchers report that nucleated cell counts were estimated from reference gene primer amplification. The repertoire was sequenced with immunoSEQ multiplex PCR; TCRdb's copy has only in-frame clones and lacks some. V and J calls plus clone size are reproduced from that table; the DNA served to infer D and trimming. The sample lists 160,000 or so clones, around nine tenths seen once, with approximately 2.3% in the top ten. The receptor comes from a woman aged 65 to 85 with acute or convalescent COVID-19. This chain connects TRBV18 to TRBJ1-3; D not certain. Input material: peripheral blood. CDR3 nucleotide sequence: TGTGCCAGCCCCGGCTCTGGAAACACCATATATTTT. This gives the protein CASPGSGNTIYF.